The 9 T cell receptor beta chains reported below all come from one sample, sequenced in a study of blood T cell repertoires in COVID-19. TCRdb's copy holds only in-frame clones and misses some; the assay was immunoSEQ multiplex PCR. The table shows under 200,000 clones, with about 89% occurring only once. What was sequenced was peripheral blood. The source of these receptors is a man aged 65-85 years with acute or convalescent COVID-19.

J is TRBJ2-5 and V is TRBV29-1; 7 positions agree with TRBD2. CDR1 and CDR2 (germline): SQVTM, ANQGSEA. The CDR3 loop spans 15 amino acids. V lost 7 bases and J lost 2; bases outside the gene matches: 13. The CDR3 nucleotides are TGCAGCGCAGCCCAGTCAACTAGCGTTCAAGAGACCCAGTACTTC. Translation gives CSAAQSTSVQETQYF.

CDR3 amino acids: CASSVERTPSGRRNEQYF. The CDR3 DNA sequence: TGTGCCAGCAGCGTTGAAAGGACCCCCAGCGGGAGAAGGAACGAGCAGTACTTC. The rearrangement uses TRBV2 and TRBJ2-7; TRBD2 matches 8 bases. This CDR3 is built from 18 residues. Germline loops: CDR1 SNHLY, CDR2 FYNNEI. V trimming: 6 bases; J trimming: 5 bases; junction bases outside the gene matches: 21.

The V gene is TRBV5-4, the J gene TRBJ2-1; TRBD2 agrees at 8 bases. The CDR3 loop spans 16 amino acids. Losses at the gene ends were 0 bases for V and 4 bases for J; bases not matched to a gene: 6. Germline V CDR1 and CDR2: SGHNT, YYREEE (reference sequence). The CDR3 bases are TGTGCCAGCAGCTTGGGAAGCGGGGGTTATTACAATGAGCAGTTCTTC. Its translation: CASSLGSGGYYNEQFF.

This clone was seen a single time. This chain connects TRBV18 to TRBJ2-1, with D tentatively TRBD2 (6 bases). CDR1 KGHSH and CDR2 LQKENI come from the germline V gene. The length of the CDR3 is 13 residues. Trimming cost V 3 bases and J 4 bases, with 7 bases left between them. The CDR3 DNA sequence: TGTGCCAGCTCACCGGGGGGTTACAATGAGCAGTTCTTC. Its translation: CASSPGGYNEQFF.

The V call is TRBV28, the J call TRBJ2-2, with TRBD1 matching 7 bases. J lost 5 bases, V lost 1 base, and 4 bases had no gene match. This CDR3 region has 15 residues. From germline, CDR1 is MDHEN and CDR2 SYDVKM. CDR3 DNA sequence: TGTGCCAGCAGTTTATACAGGGGAAGTACCGGGGAGCTGTTTTTT. Encoded protein: CASSLYRGSTGELFF.

Note on this clone: Other nucleotide sequences in the sample specify the same CDR3. This chain links TRBV5-4 with TRBJ1-2; tentative D call: TRBD1 (5 bases). Trimming left V 5 bases short and J 6 bases short, with 11 bases between. The CDR3 loop spans 12 amino acids. The germline V gene encodes CDR1 SGHNT and CDR2 YYREEE (reference sequence). CDR3 region: CASSYPGNGYTF. CDR3 bases: TGTGCCAGCAGTTATCCAGGGAATGGCTACACCTTC.

The genes are TRBV4-3 and TRBJ1-2, with D possibly being TRBD1 (5 bases). This CDR3 is built from 17 residues. V was clipped by 0 bases and J by 7 bases, with 21 bases between them. Germline V lookup: CDR1 LGHNA, CDR2 YSLEER. The CDR3 spells CASSQEALGGVIGGYTF. The CDR3 DNA sequence: TGCGCCAGCAGCCAAGAGGCCCTTGGAGGGGTAATCGGTGGCTACACCTTC.

This clone was seen a few times. The genes are TRBV7-9 and TRBJ2-3; 16 positions match TRBD2. The germline CDR1 and CDR2 sequences are SEHNR and FQNEAQ (reference sequence). V dropped 6 bases and J dropped 1; count of bases not matched to a gene: 7. This CDR3 is 18 amino acids long. CDR3 loop: CASRMGLAGGSRTDTQYF. CDR3 DNA: TGTGCCAGCAGAATGGGACTAGCGGGAGGGTCTCGCACAGATACGCAGTATTTT.

V is TRBV6-2 or TRBV6-3 and J is TRBJ2-3; tentatively, D is TRBD1 (5 bases). The CDR3 is 12 amino acids. V was pared by 4 bases and J by 10 bases, with 12 bases between. Germline CDR1 is MNHEY and CDR2 is SVGEGT. The CDR3 region is CASSFDSRSQYF. The CDR3 DNA reads TGTGCCAGCAGTTTCGACAGCCGATCGCAGTATTTT.